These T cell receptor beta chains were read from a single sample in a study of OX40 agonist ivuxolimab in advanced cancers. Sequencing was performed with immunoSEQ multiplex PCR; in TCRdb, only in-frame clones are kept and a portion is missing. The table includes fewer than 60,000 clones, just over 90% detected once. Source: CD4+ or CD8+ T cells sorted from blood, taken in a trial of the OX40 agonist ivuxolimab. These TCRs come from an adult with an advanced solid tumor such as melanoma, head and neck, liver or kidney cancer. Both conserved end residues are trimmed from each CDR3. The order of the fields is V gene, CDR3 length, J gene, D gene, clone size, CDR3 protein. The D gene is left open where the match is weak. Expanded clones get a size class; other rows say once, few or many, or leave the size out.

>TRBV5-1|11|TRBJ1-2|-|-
ASSPTDNYGYT
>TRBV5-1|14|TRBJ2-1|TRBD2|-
ASSLTSGNIYNEQF
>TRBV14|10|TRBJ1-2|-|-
ASSQGGGGYT
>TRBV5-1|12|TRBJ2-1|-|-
ASRDSPPTNEQF
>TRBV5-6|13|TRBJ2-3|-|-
ASSLAYAGTDTQY
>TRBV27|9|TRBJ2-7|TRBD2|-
ASRYGGEQY
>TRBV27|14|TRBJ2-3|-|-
ASSPLGRTGTDTQY
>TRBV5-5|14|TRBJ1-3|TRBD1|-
ASSSGRTGAGNTIY
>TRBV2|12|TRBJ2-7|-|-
ASSRTAPAAEQY
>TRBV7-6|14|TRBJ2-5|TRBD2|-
ASSFGLAGGQETQY
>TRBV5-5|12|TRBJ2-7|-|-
ASSLPGRFHEQY
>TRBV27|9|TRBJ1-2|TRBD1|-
ASRDRDGYT
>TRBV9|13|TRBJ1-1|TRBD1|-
ASSVHSGTGSEAF
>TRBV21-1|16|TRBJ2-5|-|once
ASPRTAVPTTSQETQY
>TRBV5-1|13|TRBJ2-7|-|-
ASSFVYGTSYEQY
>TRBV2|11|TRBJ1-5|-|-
ASRRVSNQPQH
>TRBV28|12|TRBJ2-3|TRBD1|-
ASSSGTGDGTQY
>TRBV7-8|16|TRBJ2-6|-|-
ASSLEASVGSGANVLT
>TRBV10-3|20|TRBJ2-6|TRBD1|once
AIEASKRPTGTGKSGANVLT
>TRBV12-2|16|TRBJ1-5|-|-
ASRFLLGQTHSNQPQH
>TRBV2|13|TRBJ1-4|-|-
ASSLSTGFNEKLF
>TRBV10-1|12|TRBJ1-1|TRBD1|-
ASRAGTENTEAF
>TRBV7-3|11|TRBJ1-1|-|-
ASSLRMNTEAF
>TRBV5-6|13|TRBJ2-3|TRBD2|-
ASSTPGLAPDTQY
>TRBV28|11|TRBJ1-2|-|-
ASTPRTDYGYT